This TCR beta chain emerged from a study of glioma-infiltrating T cells. This CDR3 contains 14 residues. Trimming cost V 4 bases and J 4 bases, with 12 bases left between them. Germline V gene data show CDR1 as LGHNA and CDR2 as YSLEER. Using RNA template, CDR3s of TCR alpha and beta were amplified with iRepertoire arm-PCR. TCRdb re-derived calls from the multiplex PCR reads in MiXCR, one entry per CDR3 protein. The repertoire consists of about 130,000 distinct CDR3 sequences, with 20% to 25% occurring once and the leading ten covering about 15%. General study findings and limits: Non-neoplastic patients had below-expected tissue-blood divergence, while all gliomas exceeded expectation.

This clonotype was detected many times. Its specificity is not known. This TCR was sampled from a human donor with low-grade glioma or glioblastoma, undergoing nonglioma brain surgery, or in good health (not recorded which). V usage is TRBV4-3 and J usage is TRBJ2-3; the D gene is possibly TRBD2 (5 bases). What was sequenced was glioma tissue, nonneoplastic brain tissue, or PBMCs (not recorded which). The CDR3 sequence is CASSPRPEADTQYF. The CDR3 DNA follows: TGCGCCAGCAGCCCCCGGCCGGAGGCAGATACGCAGTATTTT.